These T cell receptor beta chains were read from a single sample in a study of blood T cell repertoires in COVID-19. Measured with immunoSEQ multiplex PCR; TCRdb has only the in-frame clones, and not every one. The table includes approximately 150,000 clones, roughly 90% detected once. Sequenced input: PBMCs or T cells enriched from blood (not recorded which). All receptors come from a middle-aged woman who had been exposed to COVID-19. Both conserved end residues are part of each CDR3. Each record gives: CDR3 length, J gene, clone size, V gene, CDR3 protein. Clone size is stated in some rows and not others, as once, few, many or a class when expanded.

17,TRBJ1-1,-,TRBV14,CASSQEPGTGGRAEAFF
12,TRBJ2-3,-,TRBV9,CASSRGIDTQYF
16,TRBJ2-6,-,TRBV9,CASSGRARSGANVLTF
15,TRBJ2-1,few,TRBV3-1/TRBV3-2,CASSPTGQSPGVQFF
15,TRBJ1-6,-,TRBV2,CASRNRDRANSPLHF
14,TRBJ2-2,few,TRBV19,CASSETYGIGELFF
15,TRBJ2-3,-,TRBV28,CASSQLAGGGDTQYF
13,TRBJ1-1,-,TRBV11-2,CASSRDRATEAFF
15,TRBJ1-5,-,TRBV5-8,CASSPGQGSHQPQHF
17,TRBJ2-2,-,TRBV6-2/TRBV6-3,CASSYLGIGKDTGELFF
14,TRBJ1-1,-,TRBV2,CASSGREPGTEAFF
15,TRBJ2-6,few,TRBV19,CASSRDRGGANVLTF
12,TRBJ2-3,-,TRBV19,CASSLEGGTQYF
14,TRBJ1-1,-,TRBV7-9,CASSLETQNTEAFF
14,TRBJ1-1,-,TRBV7-9,CASSRKGGNTEAFF
17,TRBJ2-1,-,TRBV7-9,CASSSDFGQGTYNEQFF
14,TRBJ1-4,-,TRBV11-2,CASSLFRGSEKLFF
15,TRBJ2-1,-,TRBV19,CASSSGRAPYNEQFF
16,TRBJ2-1,-,TRBV29-1,CSVIGTSGASYNEQFF
13,TRBJ1-1,-,TRBV5-4,CASSGTEYTEAFF
14,TRBJ2-7,once,TRBV3-1/TRBV3-2,CASSQEAGLYEQYF
14,TRBJ2-3,-,TRBV5-6,CASSPKQGADTQYF
13,TRBJ1-4,-,TRBV5-1,CASSVNQNEKLFF
14,TRBJ2-1,few,TRBV6-5,CASTRRGPGGEQFF
15,TRBJ2-7,-,TRBV27,CASSLVGLAGYEQYF
15,TRBJ1-4,-,TRBV7-2,CASSLGTGGREKLFF
17,TRBJ1-4,-,TRBV5-5,CASSLIGTGGRNEKLFF
16,TRBJ2-2,-,TRBV6-1,CASSDPSAGEVGELFF
14,TRBJ1-6,-,TRBV7-6,CASSLARSNSPLHF
13,TRBJ1-1,-,TRBV29-1,CSVRRTLNTEAFF
15,TRBJ2-7,-,TRBV5-1,CASSLAVTGVGEQYF
14,TRBJ1-5,-,TRBV27,CASSYRDSNQPQHF
15,TRBJ2-3,-,TRBV6-5,CASSRGGSNTDTQYF
12,TRBJ1-2,-,TRBV5-6,CASSSTRRGYTF
14,TRBJ2-2,-,TRBV7-3,CASSLFGEGGELFF
13,TRBJ2-3,-,TRBV7-2,CASTGSGTDTQYF
15,TRBJ2-1,once,TRBV6-5,CASSRDSSTYNEQFF
13,TRBJ1-3,-,TRBV9,CASRQDSGNTIYF
15,TRBJ2-2,-,TRBV7-3,CASSLIGGISGELFF
16,TRBJ2-1,-,TRBV5-1,CASSAWGQGGYNEQFF
14,TRBJ1-2,-,TRBV19,CASSIGGGNYGYTF
15,TRBJ2-7,-,TRBV11-2,CASSQRRAGSYEQYF
19,TRBJ1-5,once,TRBV28,CASSFLRQAPFYSNQPQHF
17,TRBJ2-7,few,TRBV4-1,CASSPRLLAGGNYEQYF
12,TRBJ2-7,-,TRBV7-2,CASSLGLGEQYF